What follows are 11 T cell receptor beta chains derived from one specimen sequenced in a study of shared clonotypes between healthy human individuals. Terminally differentiated effector memory CD45RA+ cells were excluded by CCR7 positive selection of CD45RO-negative cells. TCRdb's table, derived via immunoSEQ multiplex PCR, lists solely in-frame clones and lacks some. The sample shows about 2,100,000 clones, under 95% of them seen only once. Sequenced input: naive CD8+ T cells from PBMCs. These receptors all stem from a man aged 18 to 35 in good health. Some clones in this sample may be carry-over from other donors' samples.

The rearrangement joins TRBV9 to TRBJ2-1, with a possible D match to TRBD2 (6 bases). The ends were cut back, 3 bases at V and 0 bases at J, with 13 bases in the middle. The CDR3 covers 16 residues. Germline CDR1 SGDLS, CDR2 YYNGEE. The CDR3: CASSDLGGSSYNEQFF. CDR3 coding DNA: TGTGCCAGCAGCGATCTGGGGGGAAGCTCCTACAATGAGCAGTTCTTC.

This chain joins TRBV29-1 and TRBJ2-7, with 14 bases lining up with TRBD2. This CDR3 contains 14 residues. V shed 6 bases, J shed 6 bases, and the junction held 7 bases outside the gene matches. Germline CDR1 is SQVTM and CDR2 is ANQGSEA. CDR3 DNA sequence: TGCAGCGTCGCAGGACTAGCGGGAGGAGCCGAGCAGTACTTC. Translating gives CSVAGLAGGAEQYF.

The chain joins TRBV11-2 to TRBJ1-2; no clear D gene. The germline V gene encodes CDR1 SGHAT and CDR2 FQNNGV. CDR3 size: 15 residues. V lost 0 bases and J 4 bases, leaving 12 bases between the germline ends. DNA for the CDR3: TGTGCCAGCAGCTTAGATAGGAGGGAGAGCTATGGCTACACCTTC. This gives the protein CASSLDRRESYGYTF.

This clone has only a few counts. The chain recombines TRBV4-1 with TRBJ2-2, with TRBD2 matching 10 bases. The germline V gene encodes CDR1 MGHRA and CDR2 YSYEKL. J gave up 7 bases and V 1 base, and 6 bases lay outside the gene matches. The CDR3 extends over 16 amino acids. CDR3 bases: TGCGCCAGCAGCCAAGTGCTAGCGGGAGTTCACGGGGAGCTGTTTTTT. The encoded protein is CASSQVLAGVHGELFF.

J is TRBJ2-2 and V is TRBV7-6; 9 bases align to TRBD1. The germline CDR1 and CDR2 sequences are SGHVS and FNYEAQ. This CDR3 region has 17 residues. V was pared by 0 bases and J by 6 bases, with 8 bases of the junction left unmatched. CDR3 DNA sequence: TGTGCCAGCAGCTTAGCCGGACAGGGGAAGCAGTCCGGGGAGCTGTTTTTT. Protein sequence: CASSLAGQGKQSGELFF.

This sequence joins TRBV14 and TRBJ2-1; the match to TRBD2 covers 9 bases. The junction had 2 bases not matched to a gene; V was cut back by 2 bases and J by 3 bases. CDR3 length equals 15 residues. The germline V gene encodes CDR1 SGHDN and CDR2 FVKESK. The CDR3 is CASSQISGSYNEQFF. The CDR3, as DNA: TGTGCCAGCAGCCAAATTAGCGGGAGCTACAATGAGCAGTTCTTC.

Worth noting for this clone: The same CDR3 can be traced to other DNA sequences in this sample. As DNA, the CDR3 is TGTGCCAGTACCCTCCTCGCGGGAGGGACCGGGGAGCTGTTTTTT. It yields the protein CASTLLAGGTGELFF. The rearrangement links TRBV19 to TRBJ2-2, with 9 bases lining up with TRBD2. This CDR3 is 15 amino acids long. CDR1 and CDR2 from the germline V gene are LNHDA and SQIVND (reference sequence). With V trimmed by 7 bases and J by 5 bases, 8 bases remained unmatched.

The chain couples TRBV19 to TRBJ1-1; 7 bases match TRBD1. Germline trimming cut 5 bases from V and 3 bases from J; bases unmatched to any gene: 6. In germline, CDR1 is LNHDA, CDR2 SQIVND (reference sequence). The CDR3 runs 14 residues. CDR3 protein: CASSSGGEDTEAFF. CDR3 coding DNA: TGTGCCAGTAGTTCAGGGGGTGAGGACACTGAAGCTTTCTTT.

Only one count was recorded for this clone. The same CDR3 can be traced to other DNA sequences in this sample. V gene TRBV7-3 combines with J gene TRBJ2-7; 9 positions agree with TRBD2. The CDR3 length is 14 residues. The V gene's germline CDR1 is SGHTA and CDR2 FQGTGA. With V trimmed by 2 bases and J by 7 bases, 6 bases remained unmatched. The CDR3 bases are TGTGCCAGCAGCTTAGCGGGAGGGCCTTATGAGCAGTACTTC. Encoded protein: CASSLAGGPYEQYF.

This clone turned up a few times. The chain couples TRBV28 to TRBJ1-1; no reliable D call. CDR3 length: 15 amino acids. The V end was cut by 3 bases, the J end by 2 bases, with 13 bases between. The V gene's germline CDR1 is MDHEN and CDR2 SYDVKM. The CDR3 spells CASSFRSSTNTEAFF. CDR3 bases: TGTGCCAGCAGTTTTCGAAGCAGCACCAACACTGAAGCTTTCTTT.

The chain uses TRBV7-5 and TRBJ1-5; the table gives TRBD1 as D, unverified against the DNA. TRBV7-5 is designated a pseudogene. This CDR3 is 19 amino acids long. The DNA of the CDR3 is TGTGTCAGAAGCCCCAGTGCGTCCCGGGACAGGGACAGTGATCAGCCCCAGCATTTT. Its protein is CVRSPSASRDRDSDQPQHF.